The 25 T cell receptor beta chains in this list originate from one sample, sequenced in a study of T cell changes during pregnancy in multiple sclerosis. Assay used: immunoSEQ multiplex PCR; TCRdb lists only in-frame clones, some missing. Counted here are around 85,000 clones, around 90% occurring once; the ten biggest clones make up around 3.3%. This specimen consisted of PBMCs, obtained in the first trimester of pregnancy. Receptors were obtained from a female donor in good health, serving as a control in a pregnancy study. Some clones in this sample may be carry-over from other donors' samples.

The chain has TRBV4-1 and TRBJ1-1; TRBD1 matches at 8 bases. The germline V gene has CDR1 MGHRA and CDR2 YSYEKL. The CDR3 sequence is 16 residues long. With V trimmed by 4 bases and J by 6 bases, 13 bases remained unmatched. The CDR3 protein is CASSPPQGGGEAEAFF. The CDR3 bases are TGCGCCAGCAGCCCACCACAGGGGGGGGGTGAGGCTGAAGCTTTCTTT.

J is TRBJ2-5 and V is TRBV13, with D unresolved. The germline V and J ends were trimmed by 3 bases and 3 bases, with 5 bases remaining between them. Germline V gene data show CDR1 as PRHDT and CDR2 as FYEKMQ (reference sequence). This CDR3 has 12 amino acids. The CDR3 DNA is TGTGCCAGCAGCTTTGAGGAAGAGACCCAGTACTTC. Its protein product is CASSFEEETQYF.

V gene TRBV7-3 combines with J gene TRBJ2-1; 14 bases agree with TRBD2. Germline V gives CDR1 SGHTA, CDR2 FQGTGA. This CDR3 is 15 amino acids long. V shed 5 bases, J shed 9 bases, and the junction held 6 bases outside the gene matches. CDR3 DNA: TGTGCCAGCAGCAAGACTAGCGGGAGGGGCAGTGAGCAGTTCTTC. As protein: CASSKTSGRGSEQFF. Combining the CDR3 with reference TRBV7-3 and TRBJ2-1 gives the whole variable domain GAGVSQTPSNKVTEKGKYVELRCDPISGHTALYWYRQSLGQGPEFLIYFQGTGAADDSGLPNDRFFAVRPEGSVSTLKIQRTERGDSAVYLCASSKTSGRGSEQFFGPGTRLTVL.

This clone was counted a single time. The chain employs TRBV7-3 and TRBJ2-3; tentative D call: TRBD2 (5 bases). This CDR3 contains 12 residues. The ends were cut back, 5 bases at V and 8 bases at J, with 11 bases in the middle. Germline V gives CDR1 SGHTA, CDR2 FQGTGA. The CDR3 sequence: CASSLRDSTQYF. CDR3 nucleotide sequence: TGTGCCAGCAGCCTGAGGGATAGTACGCAGTATTTT. The whole variable domain, filled in from reference TRBV7-3 and TRBJ2-3, reads GAGVSQTPSNKVTEKGKYVELRCDPISGHTALYWYRQSLGQGPEFLIYFQGTGAADDSGLPNDRFFAVRPEGSVSTLKIQRTERGDSAVYLCASSLRDSTQYFGPGTRLTVL.

The J gene is TRBJ2-5, the V gene TRBV5-1; 7 nucleotides agree with TRBD2. The CDR3 is 16 amino acids. Germline V gives CDR1 SGHRS, CDR2 YFSETQ. The ends lost 4 bases at V and 5 bases at J; junction bases unmatched: 14. Here the CDR3 DNA reads TGCGCCAGCAGCCCCGTGGGGGGGTTGCGCTTGGAGACCCAGTACTTC. It specifies CASSPVGGLRLETQYF.

The chain couples TRBV10-2 to TRBJ1-2, with D unclear. The CDR3 loop spans 14 amino acids. Germline V gene data show CDR1 as WSHSY and CDR2 as SAAADI. V gave up 4 bases and J gave up 7 bases, with 16 bases separating them. CDR3 DNA sequence: TGCGCCAGCAGTGTTTCAGTCCCGGCGGGTGGCTACACCTTC. This encodes CASSVSVPAGGYTF.

The table lists this clone with a count of one. V and J are TRBV27 and TRBJ1-1; D remains unclear. The CDR3 runs 13 residues. In germline, CDR1 is MNHEY, CDR2 SMNVEV (reference sequence). Between the trimmed V and J ends, which lost 5 bases and 3 bases, there was a span of 10 bases. CDR3: CASSPHGYTEAFF. The DNA for the CDR3 is TGTGCCAGCAGTCCCCACGGGTACACTGAAGCTTTCTTT.

This chain joins TRBV27 and TRBJ2-7, with TRBD2 matching 10 bases. The CDR3 sequence is 16 residues long. Germline CDR1 is MNHEY and CDR2 is SMNVEV (reference sequence). J lost 0 bases, V lost 6 bases, and 8 bases had no gene match. CDR3 sequence: CASRRSGTSDSYEQYF. The CDR3 DNA sequence: TGTGCCAGCAGAAGATCCGGGACTAGCGACTCCTACGAGCAGTACTTC.

This rearrangement joins TRBV12-1 to TRBJ1-1; the listed D gene, TRBD1, was not tested against the DNA. TRBV12-1 is a known pseudogene. The CDR3 is 12 residues long. CDR3 in amino acids: CASSFEGDEAFF. For the CDR3, the DNA is TGTGCCAGCAGCTTTGAAGGGGATGAAGCTTTCTTT.

The chain employs TRBV7-8 and TRBJ2-2, with D perhaps TRBD1 (6 bases). The V gene's germline CDR1 is SGHVS and CDR2 FQNEAQ. This CDR3 comprises 14 residues. The ends were cut back, 4 bases at V and 5 bases at J, with 11 bases in the middle. The CDR3 region is CASSWDKVTGELFF. The CDR3 nucleotides are TGTGCCAGCAGCTGGGACAAAGTAACCGGGGAGCTGTTTTTT.

This chain joins TRBV21-1 and TRBJ1-1; the table's D gene call, TRBD1, was not cross checked with the DNA. TRBV21-1 is given as a pseudogene. CDR3 length: 14 residues. CDR3 amino acids: CASSKGQGETEAFF. DNA for the CDR3: TGTGCCAGCAGCAAGGGACAGGGTGAGACTGAAGCTTTCTTT.

The rearrangement uses TRBV9 and TRBJ1-1, with a possible D match to TRBD1 (5 bases). This CDR3 is built from 13 residues. Germline CDR1 and CDR2: SGDLS and YYNGEE. Trimming cost V 0 bases and J 5 bases, with 8 bases left between them. In DNA form, the CDR3 reads TGTGCCAGCAGCGTAGGTAGGGGAACTGAAGCTTTCTTT. Translating gives CASSVGRGTEAFF.

This chain uses TRBV7-8 with TRBJ1-1; D ambiguous. Germline CDR1 SGHVS, CDR2 FQNEAQ. The V end was cut by 2 bases, the J end by 1 base, with 5 bases between. This CDR3 is 13 amino acids long. Here the CDR3 reads CASSLMRNTEAFF. The CDR3 DNA sequence: TGTGCCAGCAGCTTAATGAGGAACACTGAAGCTTTCTTT.

The chain uses TRBV18 and TRBJ2-1; D call uncertain. The CDR3 is 15 amino acids. The germline CDR1 and CDR2 sequences are KGHSH and LQKENI. V dropped 0 bases and J dropped 0 bases, with 6 bases sitting between them. CDR3 in amino acids: CASSPPQFSYNEQFF. The CDR3 DNA follows: TGTGCCAGCTCACCACCCCAATTCTCCTACAATGAGCAGTTCTTC.

The rearrangement links TRBV6-5 to TRBJ2-3; D not certain. Germline loops: CDR1 MNHEY, CDR2 SVGAGI. Trimming left V 4 bases short and J 1 base short, with 9 bases between. The CDR3 covers 14 residues. CDR3 in DNA: TGTGCCAGCAGTTCCCGACGGGGCACAGATACGCAGTATTTT. It encodes CASSSRRGTDTQYF.

The J gene is TRBJ2-7, the V gene TRBV11-3, with D maybe TRBD1 (6 bases). CDR1 and CDR2 from the germline V gene are SGHNT and YENEEA. V lost 1 base to trimming and J lost 2 bases, with 9 bases between them. The CDR3 extends over 14 amino acids. The CDR3 loop reads CASSLGGQPYEQYF. The CDR3 bases are TGTGCCAGCAGCTTAGGCGGACAGCCCTACGAGCAGTACTTC. The full variable domain, its missing parts supplied by reference TRBV11-3 and TRBJ2-7, is EAGVVQSPRYKIIEKKQPVAFWCNPISGHNTLYWYLQNLGQGPELLIRYENEEAVDDSQLPKDRFSAERLKGVDSTLKIQPAELGDSAVYLCASSLGGQPYEQYFGPGTRLTVT.

The V call is TRBV7-2, the J call TRBJ2-3, with D perhaps matching TRBD2 (6 bases). Trimming left V 4 bases short and J 5 bases short, with 13 bases between. Germline-derived CDR1 and CDR2 are SGHTA and FQGNSA. The CDR3 length is 14 residues. Here the CDR3 reads CASSSRVEGDTQYF. CDR3 coding DNA: TGTGCCAGCAGCTCTAGAGTGGAGGGAGATACGCAGTATTTT.

The V and J genes are TRBV27 and TRBJ1-2, with TRBD1 matching 7 bases. V was clipped by 4 bases and J by 6 bases; unmatched bases: 11. The CDR3 runs 15 residues. Germline V lookup: CDR1 MNHEY, CDR2 SMNVEV (reference sequence). The CDR3 DNA reads TGTGCCAGCAGTTCACATGACAGGGCGCAAAATGGCTACACCTTC. Translation: CASSSHDRAQNGYTF.

This clone was detected only a few times. This chain links TRBV5-1 with TRBJ1-1; possibly TRBD1 for D (6 bases). This CDR3 is 14 amino acids long. Germline lookup yields CDR1 SGHRS and CDR2 YFSETQ. The V and J ends lost 5 bases and 1 base respectively, with 12 bases between them. In nucleotides, the CDR3 is TGCGCCAGCAGGACGCTAGGGGGGAACACTGAAGCTTTCTTT. It yields the protein CASRTLGGNTEAFF.

This clone was seen a single time. This chain joins TRBV19 and TRBJ2-1, with TRBD2 as a possible D gene (6 bases). Trimming shortened V by 1 base and J by 15 bases, and 10 bases separated the two germline ends. Germline assignment: CDR1 LNHDA and CDR2 SQIVND (reference sequence). The CDR3 spans 11 residues. The CDR3 nucleotides are TGTGCCAGTAGTATAGGGACTATGCTGTTCTTC. Protein product: CASSIGTMLFF.

The chain has TRBV9 and TRBJ2-7; TRBD2 aligns across 14 bases. CDR1 is SGDLS and CDR2 is YYNGEE in the germline V gene. CDR3 length equals 15 residues. With V trimmed by 0 bases and J by 6 bases, 2 bases remained unmatched. In DNA form, the CDR3 reads TGTGCCAGCAGCGTAGGACTAGCGGGGGGGCTCGAGCAGTACTTC. It yields the protein CASSVGLAGGLEQYF.

V gene TRBV5-4 combines with J gene TRBJ2-5; D unresolved. The V gene lost 0 bases and the J gene lost 4 bases, with 7 bases spanning the gap. This CDR3 contains 13 residues. Germline-derived CDR1 and CDR2 are SGHNT and YYREEE (reference sequence). CDR3 coding DNA: TGTGCCAGCAGCTTGGGTGGGCGAGAGACCCAGTACTTC. As protein: CASSLGGRETQYF.

CDR3 in amino acids: CASSSLGGVYEQYF. In DNA form, the CDR3 reads TGTGCCAGCAGCTCCCTGGGGGGGGTTTACGAGCAGTACTTC. This chain uses TRBV7-2 with TRBJ2-7, with TRBD2 matching 7 bases. V lost 4 bases, J lost 4 bases, and 7 bases stayed unmatched. This CDR3 is 14 amino acids long. Germline CDR1 SGHTA, CDR2 FQGNSA.

The chain links TRBV27 to TRBJ2-5; 7 bases fit TRBD2. Unmatched junction bases numbered 7, after V lost 7 bases and J lost 2 bases. CDR1 is MNHEY, CDR2 SMNVEV, per germline (reference sequence). The CDR3 extends over 14 amino acids. CDR3 sequence reads: CASKARLAQETQYF. The CDR3 bases are TGTGCCAGCAAAGCACGACTAGCTCAAGAGACCCAGTACTTC.

J is TRBJ2-1 and V is TRBV15; the match to TRBD2 covers 7 bases. The V gene's germline CDR1 is LNHNV and CDR2 YYDKDF (reference sequence). The V and J ends lost 4 bases and 4 bases, in that order; junction bases with no gene match: 4. CDR3 length: 14 amino acids. The CDR3 DNA reads TGTGCCACCAGCAAAGCGGGGACTTACAATGAGCAGTTCTTC. Encoded protein: CATSKAGTYNEQFF. The whole variable domain, remainder taken from reference TRBV15 and TRBJ2-1, is DAMVIQNPRYQVTQFGKPVTLSCSQTLNHNVMYWYQQKSSQAPKLLFHYYDKDFNNEADTPDNFQSRRPNTSFCFLDIRSPGLGDTAMYLCATSKAGTYNEQFFGPGTRLTVL.